The 31 T cell receptor beta chains given below trace back to one sample, sequenced in a study of human T cells and chemical hapten exposure. TCRdb re-analysed the RACE reads in MiXCR, keeping a single row per CDR3 protein. This sample yields tens of thousands of distinct CDR3 sequences, of which 8.5% to 9.5% are seen a single time; under 8.5% belongs to the top ten. The sample's time point: patch test 2, 6 weeks after DPC sensitization. The treatment here: therapeutic diphenylcyclopropenone sensitization with weekly scalp DPC. The material was whole blood, obtained in connection with sensitization to the hapten diphenylcyclopropenone (DPC). These receptor sequences come from a man aged 25 to 40 with alopecia areata. Some clones in this sample may be carry-over from other donors' samples.

This clonotype was recorded many times. The chain joins TRBV11-1 to TRBJ2-4; tentatively, D is TRBD2 (6 bases). This CDR3 region has 13 residues. Germline V CDR1 and CDR2: SGHAT, FQDESV (reference sequence). Trimming left V 4 bases short and J 7 bases short, with 11 bases between. CDR3 amino acids: CASSSASVNIQYF. The DNA for the CDR3 is TGTGCCAGCAGCTCGGCTAGCGTGAACATTCAGTACTTC. The full variable domain, with the rest looked up from reference TRBV11-1 and TRBJ2-4, is EAEVAQSPRYKITEKSQAVAFWCDPISGHATLYWYRQILGQGPELLVQFQDESVVDDSQLPKDRFSAERLKGVDSTLKIQPAELGDSAMYLCASSSASVNIQYFGAGTRLSVL.

This clonotype was counted a few times. The chain employs TRBV12-3 or TRBV12-4 and TRBJ2-7; 7 nucleotides align to TRBD1. There are 13 residues in the CDR3. J was trimmed by 6 bases and V by 3 bases; bases with no gene match: 5. Here the CDR3 DNA reads TGTGCCAGCAGTTTCTACGCAGGGGGCGAGCAGTACTTC. Translation: CASSFYAGGEQYF.

V is TRBV6-2 or TRBV6-3 and J is TRBJ1-1, with D perhaps matching TRBD1 (5 bases). Germline loops: CDR1 MNHEY, CDR2 SVGEGT. Deletions cut 10 bases from V and 5 bases from J, with 14 bases between. The CDR3 is 12 amino acids. The chain's CDR3 is CAIGGKGTEAFF. The CDR3 region has the DNA TGTGCCATCGGGGGGAAGGGAACTGAAGCTTTCTTT.

The chain employs TRBV12-3 or TRBV12-4 and TRBJ2-3, with D tentatively TRBD1 (6 bases). Trimming took off 6 bases at V and 4 bases at J, with 14 bases between the two ends. The CDR3 runs to 14 residues. The CDR3 region has the DNA TGTGCCAGCAGCGCAGGGGTTAACGCAGATACGCAGTATTTT. Translation: CASSAGVNADTQYF.

This clonotype was observed at least ten times. Here the CDR3 DNA reads TGCAGTGCTAGAGACCCGGGACTAGCGGGTTACGAGCAGTACTTC. It specifies CSARDPGLAGYEQYF. The chain employs TRBV20-1 and TRBJ2-7; 12 nucleotides agree with TRBD2. This CDR3 contains 15 residues. CDR1 DFQATT and CDR2 SNEGSKA come from the germline V gene (reference sequence). With V trimmed by 0 bases and J by 4 bases, 4 bases remained unmatched.

V is TRBV5-1 and J is TRBJ1-2, with D maybe TRBD1 (6 bases). V was clipped by 0 bases and J by 7 bases, with 16 bases between them. Germline V gene lookup returns CDR1 SGHRS and CDR2 YFSETQ. The CDR3 covers 15 residues. Written as DNA, the CDR3 is TGCGCCAGCAGCTTGGATAATCCGGGGGCGATTGGCTACACCTTC. This encodes CASSLDNPGAIGYTF. The full variable domain, in which reference TRBV5-1 and TRBJ1-2 provide the parts outside the CDR3, is KAGVTQTPRYLIKTRGQQVTLSCSPISGHRSVSWYQQTPGQGLQFLFEYFSETQRNKGNFPGRFSGRQFSNSRSEMNVSTLELGDSALYLCASSLDNPGAIGYTFGSGTRLTVV.

This clonotype turned up a few times. The V and J genes are TRBV29-1 and TRBJ2-5; D ambiguous. Trimming took 2 bases from V and 5 from J, leaving 9 bases between them. CDR1 is SQVTM and CDR2 is ANQGSEA in the germline V gene. This CDR3 contains 12 residues. The CDR3 loop reads CSVESSWETQYF. CDR3 DNA sequence: TGCAGCGTTGAATCCTCGTGGGAGACCCAGTACTTC.

In its sample, this clonotype ranks as medium-sized. The chain links TRBV10-2 to TRBJ2-1; perhaps TRBD2 as D (6 bases). The V gene lost 3 bases and the J gene lost 6 bases, with 18 bases spanning the gap. The CDR3 length is 16 residues. From germline, CDR1 is WSHSY and CDR2 SAAADI. CDR3 residues: CASSEYGGNRGNEQFF. The CDR3 nucleotides are TGCGCCAGCAGTGAATACGGCGGGAATCGAGGCAATGAGCAGTTCTTC.

The rearrangement uses TRBV20-1 and TRBJ2-7; 10 nucleotides match TRBD1. With V trimmed by 5 bases and J by 6 bases, 10 bases remained unmatched. This CDR3 comprises 14 residues. Per the germline V gene, CDR1 is DFQATT and CDR2 is SNEGSKA (reference sequence). As DNA, the CDR3 is TGCAGTGCTCGGGGGGACAGGGGCGAGGGCGAGCAGTACTTC. This codes for CSARGDRGEGEQYF.

This clonotype showed up many times. The chain couples TRBV7-8 to TRBJ2-6, with 10 nucleotides matching TRBD1. The CDR3 has 18 residues. Germline V gene sequence: CDR1 SGHVS, CDR2 FQNEAQ. Trimming at V came to 5 bases and at J to 0 bases, leaving 7 bases not matched to a gene. CDR3 residues: CASSPQGQGSSGANVLTF. The CDR3 region has the DNA TGTGCCAGCAGCCCTCAGGGACAGGGGAGCTCTGGGGCCAACGTCCTGACTTTC.

This clonotype was seen a handful of times. This chain connects TRBV29-1 to TRBJ1-1; weak D call: TRBD1 (5 bases). The CDR3 runs 13 residues. Per germline, CDR1 SQVTM and CDR2 ANQGSEA. The V end was cut by 0 bases, the J end by 4 bases, with 9 bases between. CDR3 DNA: TGCAGCGTTGAAGAGGGGGATGCCACTGAAGCTTTCTTT. This gives the protein CSVEEGDATEAFF. The full variable domain, with the rest looked up from reference TRBV29-1 and TRBJ1-1, is SAVISQKPSRDICQRGTSLTIQCQVDSQVTMMFWYRQQPGQSLTLIATANQGSEATYESGFVIDKFPISRPNLTFSTLTVSNMSPEDSSIYLCSVEEGDATEAFFGQGTRLTVV.

This clonotype was counted only a few times. The chain combines TRBV19 with TRBJ2-5; tentative D call: TRBD1 (6 bases). CDR1 LNHDA and CDR2 SQIVND come from the germline V gene (reference sequence). The V gene lost 4 bases and the J gene lost 1 base, with 16 bases spanning the gap. The CDR3 spans 16 residues. CDR3 bases: TGTGCCAGTAGTACCCGACAGGCTGGAGGCCAAGAGACCCAGTACTTC. It yields the protein CASSTRQAGGQETQYF.

This rearrangement joins TRBV29-1 to TRBJ2-7; 12 positions agree with TRBD1. The V gene's germline CDR1 is SQVTM and CDR2 ANQGSEA. After removal of 5 bases from V and 7 bases from J, the junction contained 6 bases not matched to a gene. The CDR3 has 13 amino acids. Here the CDR3 reads CSVSPGQGAEQYF. CDR3 nucleotides: TGCAGCGTTTCCCCGGGACAGGGGGCTGAGCAGTACTTC.

This clonotype was detected many times. The rearrangement uses TRBV6-5 and TRBJ2-7; D not certain. Trimming took 5 bases from V and 4 from J, leaving 12 bases between them. CDR1 and CDR2 (germline): MNHEY, SVGAGI. The CDR3 contains 13 residues. The CDR3 nucleotides read TGTGCCAGCAGTGAGAGACGGTCTTACGAGCAGTACTTC. It specifies CASSERRSYEQYF.

Here the CDR3 DNA reads TGTGCCAGCAGCGCTGGGACAGTCTACGAGCAGTACTTC. This encodes CASSAGTVYEQYF. The V call is TRBV6-6, the J call TRBJ2-7; 7 nucleotides agree with TRBD1. Per the germline V gene, CDR1 is MNHNY and CDR2 is SVGAGI (reference sequence). The V and J ends lost 6 bases and 3 bases, in that order; junction bases with no gene match: 5. This CDR3 contains 13 residues.

Ten or more counts support this clonotype. The chain uses TRBV6-5 and TRBJ2-7, with 8 bases that match TRBD2. CDR3 length: 13 amino acids. Germline CDR1 reads MNHEY; CDR2 reads SVGAGI. Trimming took 6 bases from V and 2 from J; bases not matched to a gene: 3. The DNA for the CDR3 is TGTGCCAGCAGGGGCGGGGGGACCTACGAGCAGTACTTC. Amino acids: CASRGGGTYEQYF.

In its sample, this clonotype was seen many times. The genes are TRBV20-1 and TRBJ2-7; D is unresolved. CDR1 and CDR2 from the germline V gene are DFQATT and SNEGSKA (reference sequence). This CDR3 region has 12 residues. V shed 2 bases and J shed 5 bases, with 10 bases lying between them. The CDR3 loop is CSARRQKNEQYF. The CDR3 coding sequence is TGCAGTGCTAGAAGGCAGAAGAACGAGCAGTACTTC.

This clonotype was seen ten or more times. In DNA, the CDR3 is TGCAGTGCCCATAGCGGGAGAGGTTCGGGCACAGATACGCAGTATTTT. As protein: CSAHSGRGSGTDTQYF. V usage is TRBV20-1 and J usage is TRBJ2-3; 9 nucleotides match TRBD2. Germline V gene lookup returns CDR1 DFQATT and CDR2 SNEGSKA (reference sequence). Trimming removed 6 bases from V and 1 base from J; junction bases left unmatched: 11. CDR3 length equals 16 residues.

This chain uses TRBV27 with TRBJ1-1; D call uncertain. Germline CDR1 and CDR2: MNHEY and SMNVEV (reference sequence). The CDR3 contains 14 residues. Trimming took off 2 bases at V and 4 bases at J, with 11 bases between the two ends. Written as DNA, the CDR3 is TGTGCCAGCAGTTTACGGCAAGGGTTCACTGAAGCTTTCTTT. This encodes CASSLRQGFTEAFF.

This clonotype was counted many times. The chain recombines TRBV7-6 with TRBJ2-7; the D gene is possibly TRBD1 (10 bases). Germline CDR1 reads SGHVS; CDR2 reads FNYEAQ. The V and J ends lost 2 bases and 1 base respectively, with 27 bases between them. The length of the CDR3 is 20 residues. This CDR3 reads CASSLKGQGNLAGVSYEQYF. The CDR3 coding sequence is TGTGCCAGCAGCTTAAAGGGACAGGGGAATTTAGCGGGAGTTTCCTACGAGCAGTACTTC. The full variable domain, with the rest looked up from reference TRBV7-6 and TRBJ2-7, is GAGVSQSPRYKVTKRGQDVALRCDPISGHVSLYWYRQALGQGPEFLTYFNYEAQQDKSGLPNDRFSAERPEGSISTLTIQRTEQRDSAMYRCASSLKGQGNLAGVSYEQYFGPGTRLTVT.

This clonotype was counted ten times or more. This chain connects TRBV7-9 to TRBJ2-1, with 10 bases fitting TRBD2. The V segment lost 7 bases and the J segment 6 bases; nucleotides outside the gene matches: 12. This CDR3 region has 16 residues. Germline V gene lookup returns CDR1 SEHNR and CDR2 FQNEAQ (reference sequence). This chain's CDR3 is CASTGGTSGDFNEQFF. The CDR3 DNA reads TGTGCCAGCACCGGGGGAACTAGCGGGGATTTCAATGAGCAGTTCTTC.

This clonotype was found a few times. The V and J genes are TRBV30 and TRBJ2-5, with 9 bases fitting TRBD1. Germline loops: CDR1 GTSNPN, CDR2 SVGIG (reference sequence). The length of the CDR3 is 13 residues. Germline trimming cut 7 bases from V and 9 bases from J; bases unmatched to any gene: 12. The CDR3 reads CASRDRETRSQYF. As DNA, the CDR3 is TGTGCCTCCCGGGACAGGGAGACGAGGTCCCAGTACTTC.

This clonotype appeared many times. The J gene is TRBJ2-1, the V gene TRBV19; TRBD1 aligns across 7 bases. Losses at the gene ends were 6 bases for V and 15 bases for J; bases not matched to a gene: 14. CDR3 size: 13 residues. Germline V CDR1 and CDR2: LNHDA, SQIVND (reference sequence). CDR3 sequence reads: CASSQDRVQTWFF. The DNA of the CDR3 is TGTGCCAGTAGCCAAGACAGGGTACAAACCTGGTTCTTC.

V gene TRBV10-2 combines with J gene TRBJ2-1, with D hard to call. This CDR3 spans 11 amino acids. V was clipped by 3 bases and J by 7 bases, with 4 bases between them. Germline CDR1 and CDR2: WSHSY and SAAADI. CDR3 loop: CASSDRNEQFF. DNA of the CDR3: TGCGCCAGCAGTGATCGGAATGAGCAGTTCTTC.

This clonotype was counted between two and nine times. The chain links TRBV28 to TRBJ1-1; TRBD1 matches at 11 bases. V shed 5 bases and J 11 bases; nucleotides not matched to a gene: 7. Germline loops: CDR1 MDHEN, CDR2 SYDVKM. CDR3 length: 13 amino acids. The CDR3 loop is CASSLGGQGVAFF. The CDR3 DNA follows: TGTGCCAGCAGTCTAGGGGGACAGGGGGTCGCTTTCTTT.

Within the sample, this clonotype is medium-sized. This chain joins TRBV2 and TRBJ1-1; no firm D call. Per germline, CDR1 SNHLY and CDR2 FYNNEI. CDR3 length equals 11 residues. Trimming shortened V by 4 bases and J by 5 bases, and 5 bases separated the two germline ends. The CDR3 DNA sequence: TGTGCCAGCAGTGTTAGTACTGAAGCTTTCTTT. Protein: CASSVSTEAFF.

This clonotype was picked up a small number of times. The chain has TRBV6-1 and TRBJ2-3; the D is unclear. V was shortened by 5 bases and J by 4 bases, with 10 bases between the two germline ends. Germline V gene lookup returns CDR1 MNHNS and CDR2 SASEGT. This CDR3 contains 13 residues. CDR3 sequence reads: CASSLQSADTQYF. Here the CDR3 DNA reads TGTGCCAGCAGTCTTCAATCCGCAGATACGCAGTATTTT.

This clonotype has at least ten counts. The CDR3 DNA follows: TGTGCCAGCAGTGAAAACGAAATAAACTATGGCTACACCTTC. Protein: CASSENEINYGYTF. The rearrangement joins TRBV2 to TRBJ1-2; D is ambiguous. The CDR3 length is 14 residues. Germline CDR1 and CDR2: SNHLY and FYNNEI. Trimming removed 2 bases at V and 2 bases at J, with 9 bases between.

Many counts were recorded for this clonotype. This chain links TRBV5-1 with TRBJ2-7, with D perhaps TRBD1 (6 bases). V was shortened by 0 bases and J by 2 bases, with 18 bases between the two germline ends. CDR3 length: 17 residues. Germline loops: CDR1 SGHRS, CDR2 YFSETQ. CDR3 region: CASSLGAAGTNTYEQYF. The CDR3 DNA sequence: TGCGCCAGCAGCTTGGGAGCCGCCGGGACAAACACCTACGAGCAGTACTTC.

The chain couples TRBV5-1 to TRBJ1-4, with D uncertain. Trimming took 4 bases from V and 2 from J, leaving 9 bases between them. The germline V gene encodes CDR1 SGHRS and CDR2 YFSETQ. This CDR3 is built from 14 residues. The CDR3 DNA reads as TGCGCCAGCAGCGGGATACAGACTAATGAAAAACTGTTTTTT. Amino acid sequence: CASSGIQTNEKLFF.

This clonotype was counted at least ten times. The chain employs TRBV20-1 and TRBJ2-7, with D maybe TRBD2 (5 bases). Germline assignment: CDR1 DFQATT and CDR2 SNEGSKA (reference sequence). The CDR3 totals 13 residues. Deletions cut 0 bases from V and 6 bases from J, with 12 bases between. The CDR3 reads CSARDVLAPEQYF. Written as DNA, the CDR3 is TGCAGTGCTAGAGATGTTCTAGCTCCCGAGCAGTACTTC.